The text below deals with one TCR beta chain. This CDR3 is 16 amino acids long. The germline V gene has CDR1 SEHNR and CDR2 FQNEAQ (reference sequence). V lost 5 bases, J lost 8 bases, and 11 bases stayed unmatched. This entry is derived from a study of blood T cell repertoires in COVID-19. Sequenced by immunoSEQ multiplex PCR; TCRdb stores in-frame clones only, minus some. Of a few hundred thousand clones detected, less than 90% appear once; the ten largest clones hold around 5.9%. V and J are TRBV7-9 and TRBJ1-4; 10 positions match TRBD1. This receptor was identified in a man aged 55-75 years with acute or convalescent COVID-19. The sample taken for sequencing was peripheral blood. CDR3: CASSPRTGGQGEKLFF. The CDR3 DNA is TGTGCCAGCAGCCCCCGGACAGGGGGGCAAGGAGAAAAACTGTTTTTT.